The clone carrying this T cell receptor beta chain appeared once. The data derive from a study of T cell responses to AZD1222 COVID-19 vaccine. The CDR3 covers 16 residues. Trimming pared 1 base from V and 6 bases from J, leaving 16 bases between. The germline V gene encodes CDR1 SEHNR and CDR2 FQNEAQ (reference sequence). TCRdb's table, derived via immunoSEQ multiplex PCR, lists solely in-frame clones and lacks some. The sample has roughly 130,000 clones; 80% to 95% are singletons. Material: peripheral blood, obtained on day 0 of AZD1222 vaccination. This chain links TRBV7-9 with TRBJ1-5, with a possible D match to TRBD1 (5 bases). This TCR was recovered from an adult in good health. The CDR3 loop is CASSLGSGTFSQPQHF. CDR3 nucleotide sequence: TGTGCCAGCAGCTTAGGTTCAGGGACCTTTTCTCAGCCCCAGCATTTT.